By sample fraction, the clone carrying this TCR beta chain is medium-sized. Its target is unknown. Preparation of the TCRbeta library was carried out with unique molecular identifiers. One entry per CDR3 protein, called by TCRdb with MiXCR from the PCR reads. The table records 5,000 or so distinct CDR3 sequences, just under 7.5% of them present only once. The sample comes from a study of T-cell reconstitution after alpha-beta-depleted transplantation in children. Study conclusions and caveats: Several hundred expanded graft clones reportedly gave rise to the alpha-beta T cells present about two months after transplant. Counts and diversity of T cells one year after transplant came mostly from newly produced T cells. Surviving recipient T cells and intrathymic progenitors accounted for some patients' high TCRbeta diversity at day 60.

The receptor was derived from a boy under two years old who had a stem cell transplant for SCID, so the T cells may come from the graft donor. This specimen was PBMCs, mostly from graft donor cells, taken 60 days after TCRalphabeta/CD19-depleted stem cell transplant.

In nucleotides, the CDR3 is TGTGCCAGCAGCTGGGACCACGTTACCGGGGAGCTGTTTTTT. Translation: CASSWDHVTGELFF. This chain links TRBV7-6 with TRBJ2-2; D may be TRBD1 or TRBD2 (5 bases each). The CDR3 has 14 amino acids. CDR1 and CDR2 (germline): SGHVS, FNYEAQ. Deletions cut 4 bases from V and 5 bases from J, with 11 bases between.